The following is a TCR beta chain sequence with its context. The target of this receptor is not known. Qualities for individual bases were not recorded, and no much larger clone is one base off. The entry originates in a study of shared clonotypes between healthy human individuals (dated by TCRdb to about 2020). Regarding the research as a whole: A couple of women and a few men aged 18 to 49 years were included in the cohort. To increase sequencing depth and limit assay-specific biases, different laboratories used diverse techniques to prepare libraries and sequence TCR repertoires. The study deeply sequenced blood TCR repertoires of about five healthy adults to estimate repertoire size and the extent of clonotype sharing between individuals. Leukapheresis yielded between about 0.94 and 9 billion PBMCs per donor. For each donor, CD4 naive and CD4 memory were each given three plates, CD8 naive was given two plates, and CD8 memory was given one plate.

From the germline V gene, CDR1 is SGHTA and CDR2 is FQGNSA. The CDR3 covers 15 residues, taking in both the cysteine and the phenylalanine. Only the CDR3 part of the read is kept: 45 bases, read in frame from the first base. Healthy HIV-negative adults with no recently reported acute infections or vaccinations were included as donors. Every donor was a Caucasian adult living in Nashville, Tennessee, USA. Magnetic negative selection was used to enrich CD4+ T cells, after which naive cells were positively selected on CD45RA and the negative fraction became the memory subset. Blood was collected by leukapheresis, and PBMCs were isolated by Ficoll-Histopaque density gradient centrifugation and then cryopreserved in liquid nitrogen vapor phase. Purity and quantity of every magnetically sorted T cell population were checked by analytical flow cytometry. From each sorted fraction, genomic DNA was isolated and quantified by UV absorbance on a Nanodrop 2000c.

Using the deep immunoSEQ assay, multiplex PCR amplified TCR CDR3 regions from genomic DNA. For each cell subset, the extracted genomic DNA was distributed evenly across all wells of several immunoSEQ 96-well plates, and each plate served as one replicate. For sorted subsets, each replicate PCR was loaded with roughly 200 ng genomic DNA, equivalent to 30,000 or so T cell genomes. Purified libraries were measured with a Qubit 3.0 fluorometer, size-checked on a Bioanalyzer 2100, and measured again with the KAPA Library Quantification kit. Every immunoSEQ 96-well plate was sequenced on a dedicated single-read 150-cycle Illumina NextSeq 550 flow cell. The authors' analysis ran thus. Because the immunoSEQ output included only junctional sequences and no quality scores, the filtering could not be the same as the filtering used for full-length reads. Sequences were annotated with PyIR, a Python wrapper for IgBLAST v1.9, and V/J genes and CDR3 were assigned using IMGT germline references. Reads with weak V/J assignments (E-value above 1e-6), missing CDR3, stop codons, out-of-frame junctions, or ambiguous translated residues were removed. V3J clonotypes were defined as sequences sharing an identical inferred V gene, J gene, and CDR3 amino acid sequence. To compute the percentage overlap between repertoires, the number of shared unique clonotypes was divided by the size of the smaller repertoire. RTK rarefaction, the Chao1 estimator, and Recon v2.1 estimates of unobserved clonotypes were used to assess repertoire richness. Generation probabilities were computed with OLGA for all TCRbeta clonotypes obtained by the gDNA method from four donors. TCRdb's version of the immuneACCESS table is confined to in-frame rearrangements and falls short of the full clone set. An unresolved V gene accounts for under half of the shortfall where checked; the remainder is of unknown origin. D and trimming come from the DNA, and the V and J calls and clone size come from that table. The sample records under 2.5 million clones, around 90% of which are singletons. The top ten constitute 0.3% to 0.45% of the sample.

Summary of the overall study and its limitations: Rarefaction of sorted-subset datasets indicated incomplete sequencing despite the large sequencing depth. When several donors were compared, the shared fraction of clonotypes was around 5.1% for naive CD4, approximately 3.3% for naive CD8, roughly 2.3% for memory CD4, and less than 0.45% for memory CD8. The small number of donors limited the genetic and exposure-history diversity represented. Sampling was restricted to blood, and TCR repertoires in tissues likely differ from the TCR repertoires found in blood. Compared with non-shared clonotypes, clonotypes shared by all four sorted-subset donors had higher generation probabilities. Naive subsets generally had larger estimated clonotype richness than memory subsets. Pairwise subsampling led to the expectation that sequencing depth would affect the degree of clonotype sharing among donors.

The sequence was collected from a young man in good health. Some clones in this sample may be carry-over from other donors' samples. The sample comprised naive CD4+ T cells from PBMCs. The sample's cell subset or site label is to be understood as: CD45RA+ positively selected. This receptor chain uses TRBV7-2 and TRBJ2-5; TRBD2 matches 13 bases in the middle. The DNA end lines up better with TRBJ2-7; the J call may be wrong. The CDR3 protein: CASSKGLAGTYEQYF. Here is the DNA: TGTGCCAGCAGCAAGGGACTAGCGGGGACCTACGAGCAGTACTTC.